Below, 26 T cell receptor beta chains from the same sample are listed, as sequenced in a study of shared clonotypes between healthy human individuals. The protocol was immunoSEQ multiplex PCR, while the TCRdb copy is restricted to in-frame clones and leaves out a portion. The data hold some 2,000,000 clones, with roughly 94% observed a single time. Sequencing input: naive CD4+ T cells sorted from blood. The subset is: CD45RA+ positively selected. All receptors derive from a man younger than 30 in good health.

The gene calls are TRBV5-1 and TRBJ2-1, with D possibly being TRBD1 (6 bases). The germline V gene has CDR1 SGHRS and CDR2 YFSETQ. V lost 4 bases to trimming and J lost 0 bases, with 14 bases between them. The CDR3 totals 16 residues. The CDR3 DNA sequence: TGCGCCAGCAGCCAGGACAGAGCTAGCTCCTACAATGAGCAGTTCTTC. This codes for CASSQDRASSYNEQFF.

The chain joins TRBV4-1 to TRBJ2-7; D gene ambiguous. The CDR3 totals 14 residues. V was pared by 1 base and J by 6 bases, with 13 bases between. From germline, CDR1 is MGHRA and CDR2 YSYEKL. The CDR3 loop is CASSQGGQGREQYF. For the CDR3, the DNA is TGCGCCAGCAGCCAAGGGGGTCAAGGACGCGAGCAGTACTTC.

The chain has TRBV2 and TRBJ2-7; 8 positions agree with TRBD1. Germline loops: CDR1 SNHLY, CDR2 FYNNEI. The CDR3 length is 14 residues. The J segment lost 4 bases and the V segment lost 5 bases, leaving 7 bases of the junction unmatched. CDR3 bases: TGTGCCAGCAGTCAGGGGGCGTTTCAGTACGAGCAGTACTTC. Amino acids: CASSQGAFQYEQYF. Variable domain in full (rest from reference TRBV2 and TRBJ2-7): EPEVTQTPSHQVTQMGQEVILRCVPISNHLYFYWYRQILGQKVEFLVSFYNNEISEKSEIFDDQFSVERPDGSNFTLKIRSTKLEDSAMYFCASSQGAFQYEQYFGPGTRLTVT.

The chain uses TRBV7-9 and TRBJ2-7; D remains unclear. The V end lost 5 bases, the J end lost 2 bases, and 13 bases lay between the germline ends. This CDR3 has 14 residues. Germline values: CDR1 SEHNR, CDR2 FQNEAQ (reference sequence). This CDR3 is CASSPTQITYEQYF. CDR3 DNA sequence: TGTGCCAGCAGCCCCACCCAGATTACCTACGAGCAGTACTTC.

With regard to this clone: Distinct nucleotide sequences in the sample also encode this CDR3. The chain combines TRBV30 with TRBJ1-1; TRBD1 matches 8 bases. There are 13 residues in the CDR3. Germline V gene lookup returns CDR1 GTSNPN and CDR2 SVGIG (reference sequence). J was trimmed by 3 bases and V by 5 bases; bases with no gene match: 5. For the CDR3, the DNA is TGTGCCTGGTCGGACAGGGTGGACACTGAAGCTTTCTTT. Translation gives CAWSDRVDTEAFF.

J is TRBJ1-1 and V is TRBV6-6; a possible D gene is TRBD1 (5 bases). Trimming removed 6 bases from V and 8 bases from J, with 16 bases in between. This CDR3 is 13 amino acids long. CDR1 and CDR2 (germline): MNHNY, SVGAGI (reference sequence). For the CDR3, the DNA is TGTGCCAGCAGCCACTCATCTGAGGGGGAAGCTTTCTTT. It translates to CASSHSSEGEAFF.

V is TRBV4-3 and J is TRBJ2-3, with a tentative D call TRBD1 (6 bases). Trimming cost V 1 base and J 8 bases, with 10 bases left between them. The germline V gene encodes CDR1 LGHNA and CDR2 YSLEER. This CDR3 contains 13 residues. CDR3: CASSQGQAGTQYF. For the CDR3, the DNA is TGCGCCAGCAGCCAAGGACAGGCGGGTACGCAGTATTTT.

The rearrangement uses TRBV6-1 and TRBJ2-1, with D possibly being TRBD2 (6 bases). CDR1 and CDR2 (germline): MNHNS, SASEGT. V gave up 5 bases and J gave up 8 bases, with 7 bases separating them. This CDR3 is built from 11 residues. DNA of the CDR3: TGTGCCAGCAGTCAGCGGGATGAGCAGTTCTTC. Amino acid sequence: CASSQRDEQFF.

This chain uses TRBV4-2 with TRBJ2-2, with D perhaps being TRBD1 or TRBD2 (5 bases each). The CDR3 contains 17 residues. The V gene's germline CDR1 is LGHNA and CDR2 YNFKEQ. Trimming shortened V by 0 bases and J by 4 bases, and 15 bases separated the two germline ends. This CDR3 reads CASSQDVPGTVTGELFF. In DNA form, the CDR3 reads TGTGCCAGCAGCCAAGATGTCCCGGGGACCGTCACCGGGGAGCTGTTTTTT.

This chain joins TRBV10-2 and TRBJ1-2, with a weak D call TRBD1 (5 bases). This CDR3 region has 15 residues. The germline CDR1 and CDR2 sequences are WSHSY and SAAADI. Between the trimmed V and J ends, which lost 7 bases and 4 bases, there was a span of 19 bases. This chain's CDR3 is CASNPTGTGGYGYTF. The CDR3 coding sequence is TGCGCCAGCAATCCGACTGGGACTGGGGGCTATGGCTACACCTTC.

This clone was seen just once. The chain links TRBV27 to TRBJ1-6; D unclear. The V end lost 5 bases, the J end lost 10 bases, and 9 bases lay between the germline ends. The V gene's germline CDR1 is MNHEY and CDR2 SMNVEV (reference sequence). This CDR3 has 12 amino acids. CDR3 DNA: TGTGCCAGCAGTGCAAGTCGGTCACCCCTCCACTTT. It is translated as CASSASRSPLHF.

The J gene is TRBJ2-7, the V gene TRBV30; tentatively, D is TRBD2 (5 bases). Germline V gene sequence: CDR1 GTSNPN, CDR2 SVGIG (reference sequence). V shed 2 bases and J shed 5 bases, with 16 bases lying between them. This CDR3 contains 14 residues. CDR3 region: CAWSTRRGNDEQYF. CDR3 in DNA: TGTGCCTGGAGTACCAGACGGGGTAACGACGAGCAGTACTTC.

Remarks on this clone: Other DNA sequences within the sample encode an identical CDR3. The chain joins TRBV30 to TRBJ1-2; 8 nucleotides match TRBD1. V dropped 0 bases and J dropped 0; count of bases not matched to a gene: 3. There are 15 residues in the CDR3. Germline lookup yields CDR1 GTSNPN and CDR2 SVGIG (reference sequence). The CDR3 bases are TGTGCCTGGAGTGTACGACAGGGGACTAACTATGGCTACACCTTC. It yields the protein CAWSVRQGTNYGYTF.

This clone was detected once. V usage is TRBV11-3 and J usage is TRBJ2-1; 8 bases are a match to TRBD1. V lost 1 base to trimming and J lost 6 bases; unmatched junction nucleotides: 5. From germline, CDR1 is SGHNT and CDR2 YENEEA. CDR3 size: 15 residues. Written as DNA, the CDR3 is TGTGCCAGCAGCTTAGGAATGACAGGGGTCAATGAGCAGTTCTTC. It yields the protein CASSLGMTGVNEQFF.

The chain links TRBV2 to TRBJ2-2; 7 bases match TRBD1. The CDR3 runs to 15 residues. Per germline, CDR1 SNHLY and CDR2 FYNNEI. The junction had 7 bases not matched to a gene; V was cut back by 7 bases and J by 2 bases. CDR3: CASKETGINTGELFF. The DNA for the CDR3 is TGTGCCAGCAAGGAGACAGGGATTAACACCGGGGAGCTGTTTTTT.

Worth noting for this clone: This sample includes further DNA sequences coding for the same CDR3. Here the CDR3 reads CASSLERETQYF. The CDR3 coding sequence is TGTGCCAGCTCACTGGAGCGAGAGACCCAGTACTTC. The rearrangement uses TRBV18 and TRBJ2-5; D gene uncertain. Germline CDR1 is KGHSH and CDR2 is LQKENI. V was cut by 4 bases and J by 4 bases, with 7 bases left in between. The CDR3 loop spans 12 amino acids.

The rearrangement joins TRBV30 to TRBJ2-5; D remains unclear. This CDR3 has 12 amino acids. CDR1 is GTSNPN and CDR2 is SVGIG in the germline V gene (reference sequence). V gave up 3 bases and J gave up 1 base, with 6 bases separating them. The CDR3 sequence is CAWRTVQETQYF. The CDR3 bases are TGTGCCTGGAGAACAGTCCAAGAGACCCAGTACTTC.

The rearrangement uses TRBV6-5 and TRBJ1-2; 8 bases line up with TRBD1. CDR3 length: 13 amino acids. Looked up from germline, CDR1 is MNHEY and CDR2 is SVGAGI. V gave up 2 bases and J gave up 7 bases; unmatched junction bases: 3. This CDR3 is CASSYGQGAGYTF. The CDR3 DNA reads TGTGCCAGCAGTTACGGGCAGGGGGCTGGCTACACCTTC.

To note about this clone: Other DNA sequences of this sample code for an identical CDR3. The chain has TRBV27 and TRBJ1-5; 7 bases fit TRBD1. Trimming at V came to 5 bases and at J to 0 bases, leaving 4 bases not matched to a gene. The CDR3 has 15 residues. CDR1 and CDR2 (germline): MNHEY, SMNVEV (reference sequence). This CDR3 reads CASSPGTDSNQPQHF. For the CDR3, the DNA is TGTGCCAGCAGTCCCGGGACAGATAGCAATCAGCCCCAGCATTTT.

The chain carries TRBV9 and TRBJ2-1; 8 bases line up with TRBD1. V lost 4 bases, J lost 5 bases, and 5 bases stayed unmatched. The CDR3 has 14 residues. Per germline, CDR1 SGDLS and CDR2 YYNGEE. The CDR3 bases are TGTGCCAGCAGCTCACGGGACAGGCACAATGAGCAGTTCTTC. The encoded protein is CASSSRDRHNEQFF.

The chain carries TRBV4-1 and TRBJ1-2, with D tentatively TRBD1 (6 bases). With 1 base removed from V and 4 bases from J, the gap between germline ends came to 16 bases. The CDR3 loop spans 16 amino acids. CDR1 MGHRA and CDR2 YSYEKL come from the germline V gene. The CDR3 region is CASSQGAVQGFYGYTF. In DNA form, the CDR3 reads TGCGCCAGCAGCCAAGGCGCGGTACAGGGATTCTATGGCTACACCTTC.

This clone was seen only a few times. The V and J genes are TRBV6-5 and TRBJ1-3; D remains ambiguous. The CDR3 sequence is 14 residues long. V was shortened by 5 bases and J by 4 bases, with 12 bases between the two germline ends. CDR1 and CDR2 (germline): MNHEY, SVGAGI. CDR3 coding DNA: TGTGCCAGCAGTCCCGTGGGGTTCGGAAACACCATATATTTT. Protein product: CASSPVGFGNTIYF.

V usage is TRBV2 and J usage is TRBJ2-5; D is unclear. V was trimmed by 7 bases and J by 2 bases, leaving 14 bases between them. The length of the CDR3 is 14 residues. The V gene's germline CDR1 is SNHLY and CDR2 FYNNEI. The CDR3 loop is CASNPGGPQETQYF. Written as DNA, the CDR3 is TGTGCCAGCAACCCCGGTGGGCCGCAAGAGACCCAGTACTTC.

The chain recombines TRBV7-6 with TRBJ2-2; 7 bases match TRBD2. J was trimmed by 1 base and V by 7 bases; bases with no gene match: 9. The CDR3 is 16 residues long. Germline assignment: CDR1 SGHVS and CDR2 FNYEAQ. The CDR3 loop reads CASTPVRGENTGELFF. CDR3 nucleotides: TGTGCCAGCACCCCAGTCCGGGGGGAGAACACCGGGGAGCTGTTTTTT. Looking up the rest from reference TRBV7-6 and TRBJ2-2 gives the full variable domain: GAGVSQSPRYKVTKRGQDVALRCDPISGHVSLYWYRQALGQGPEFLTYFNYEAQQDKSGLPNDRFSAERPEGSISTLTIQRTEQRDSAMYRCASTPVRGENTGELFFGEGSRLTVL.

The V gene is TRBV2, the J gene TRBJ1-1; 8 bases align to TRBD1. The CDR3 sequence is 14 residues long. Germline lookup yields CDR1 SNHLY and CDR2 FYNNEI. Trimming cost V 3 bases and J 7 bases; bases outside gene matches: 7. The CDR3 loop is CASSERTGSNEAFF. The DNA for the CDR3 is TGTGCCAGCAGTGAGAGGACAGGGTCAAATGAAGCTTTCTTT. Looking up the rest from reference TRBV2 and TRBJ1-1 gives the full variable domain: EPEVTQTPSHQVTQMGQEVILRCVPISNHLYFYWYRQILGQKVEFLVSFYNNEISEKSEIFDDQFSVERPDGSNFTLKIRSTKLEDSAMYFCASSERTGSNEAFFGQGTRLTVV.

Remarks on this clone: Other DNA sequences in this specimen translate into the identical CDR3. This chain joins TRBV11-2 and TRBJ1-5; 7 bases are a match to TRBD1. The CDR3 loop spans 14 amino acids. Germline CDR1 is SGHAT and CDR2 is FQNNGV. After removal of 5 bases from V and 4 bases from J, the junction contained 5 bases not matched to a gene. CDR3 loop: CASSHGTVNQPQHF. The DNA of the CDR3 is TGTGCCAGCAGCCACGGGACAGTGAATCAGCCCCAGCATTTT.